The 20 T cell receptor beta chains below all came from one sample that was sequenced in a study of PD-1 blockade in classical Hodgkin lymphoma. All trial patients relapsed after autologous stem cell transplantation. Data came from immunoSEQ multiplex PCR; TCRdb stores just in-frame clones and leaves some out. Of about 110,000 clones in the sample, 70% to 90% are singletons; the top ten hold just under 20%. Specimen: peripheral blood mononuclear cells (PBMCs), collected before the second cycle of nivolumab. Every receptor here comes from a human donor with classical Hodgkin lymphoma.

Details on this clone: The junction and the germline gene differ at one end; a read error may be behind it. V and J are TRBV10-2 and TRBJ2-1; perhaps TRBD2 as D (6 bases). In germline, CDR1 is WSHSY, CDR2 SAAADI. The CDR3 consists of 15 residues. This chain's CDR3 is CASSTPRLVSVEQFF. CDR3 nucleotides: TGTGCCAGCAGTACCCCCCGACTAGTATCAGTTGAGCAGTTCTTC.

CDR3: CASSATYSGTDTQYF. CDR3 DNA sequence: TGCGCCAGCAGTGCAACTTATAGCGGCACAGATACGCAGTATTTT. The rearrangement links TRBV10-1 to TRBJ2-3, with D maybe TRBD2 (5 bases). This CDR3 spans 15 amino acids. Per the germline V gene, CDR1 is WNHNN and CDR2 is SYGVQD (reference sequence). Trimming removed 4 bases at V and 1 base at J, with 12 bases between.

In this sample, this clone turned up a few times. The chain combines TRBV4-2 with TRBJ1-3, with a weak D call TRBD1 (6 bases). The CDR3 covers 15 residues. Trimming shortened V by 2 bases and J by 9 bases, and 17 bases separated the two germline ends. Germline V CDR1 and CDR2: LGHNA, YNFKEQ. CDR3 amino acids: CASSQSEGVEGTIYF. The CDR3 bases are TGTGCCAGCAGCCAATCGGAGGGGGTGGAGGGCACCATATATTTT.

The CDR3 DNA follows: TGTGCCTGGATCTTAGCGGGAGGCCGTGAGCAGTTCTTC. Translated, it gives CAWILAGGREQFF. The chain joins TRBV30 to TRBJ2-1; 10 nucleotides agree with TRBD2. The length of the CDR3 is 13 residues. J lost 9 bases, V lost 4 bases, and 6 bases had no gene match. The germline gives CDR1 GTSNPN, CDR2 SVGIG (reference sequence).

CDR3 residues: CASSLEIHGRTGNTGELFF. CDR3 in DNA: TGCGCCAGCAGCTTGGAGATTCACGGTAGGACAGGCAACACCGGGGAGCTGTTTTTT. The chain links TRBV5-1 to TRBJ2-2; TRBD1 matches at 7 bases. J gave up 2 bases and V 0 bases, and 13 bases lay outside the gene matches. Per the germline V gene, CDR1 is SGHRS and CDR2 is YFSETQ. The CDR3 sequence is 19 residues long.

V gene TRBV27 combines with J gene TRBJ2-7; possible D gene TRBD2, 6 bases. Trimming pared 3 bases from V and 2 bases from J, leaving 8 bases between. CDR3 length equals 13 residues. CDR1 is MNHEY, CDR2 SMNVEV, per germline (reference sequence). CDR3 DNA sequence: TGTGCCAGCAGTTTGGAGGGCACCTACGAGCAGTACTTC. The encoded protein is CASSLEGTYEQYF.

About this clone: The same CDR3 is also encoded by other DNA sequences in this sample. The J gene is TRBJ1-1, the V gene TRBV2; D unclear. Germline CDR1 and CDR2: SNHLY and FYNNEI. The CDR3 runs to 13 residues. The V and J ends lost 3 bases and 2 bases respectively, with 7 bases between them. The DNA for the CDR3 is TGTGCCAGCAGTGACACGATAAACACTGAAGCTTTCTTT. Translating gives CASSDTINTEAFF.

The chain couples TRBV7-2 to TRBJ2-3, with TRBD1 as a possible D gene (7 bases). CDR3 size: 17 residues. CDR1 is SGHTA, CDR2 FQGNSA, per germline. V was shortened by 1 base and J by 8 bases, with 22 bases between the two germline ends. Here the CDR3 reads CASSLGAGGSFGCTQYF. CDR3 sequence (DNA): TGTGCCAGCAGCTTAGGAGCAGGGGGGAGCTTTGGATGTACGCAGTATTTT.

The gene calls are TRBV7-8 and TRBJ2-4; D remains ambiguous. Trimming removed 2 bases at V and 3 bases at J, with 11 bases between. CDR3 size: 15 residues. Germline-derived CDR1 and CDR2 are SGHVS and FQNEAQ. The CDR3 sequence is CASSLSPQSKNIQYF. The CDR3 bases are TGTGCCAGCAGCTTAAGCCCCCAGAGCAAAAACATTCAGTACTTC.

The CDR3 here is CASTIGGQGVGELFF. As DNA, the CDR3 is TGTGCCAGCACAATCGGGGGACAGGGTGTCGGTGAGCTGTTTTTT. The chain is built from TRBV19 and TRBJ2-2; 9 positions match TRBD1. Unmatched junction bases numbered 16, after V lost 9 bases and J lost 11 bases. The germline V gene has CDR1 LNHDA and CDR2 SQIVND (reference sequence). This CDR3 is 15 amino acids long.

The chain employs TRBV5-1 and TRBJ2-3; no firm D call. The CDR3 runs 14 residues. The V and J ends lost 3 bases and 1 base respectively, with 9 bases between them. Per the germline V gene, CDR1 is SGHRS and CDR2 is YFSETQ. The CDR3 loop is CASSSAGGTDTQYF. DNA of the CDR3: TGCGCCAGCAGCTCGGCAGGAGGCACAGATACGCAGTATTTT.

The chain carries TRBV6-4 and TRBJ2-2; TRBD1 matches 8 bases. This CDR3 region has 16 residues. Trimming cost V 6 bases and J 4 bases; bases outside gene matches: 10. Germline V lookup: CDR1 MRHNA, CDR2 SNTAGT. The CDR3 nucleotides are TGTGCCAGCAGCCGATCTACAGGGGGAGGCACCGGGGAGCTGTTTTTT. It codes for CASSRSTGGGTGELFF.

The CDR3 here is CASSYSGEAFF. CDR3 bases: TGTGCCAGCAGTTACTCGGGGGAAGCTTTCTTT. V usage is TRBV6-5 and J usage is TRBJ1-1; no firm D call. This CDR3 region has 11 residues. CDR1 and CDR2 (germline): MNHEY, SVGAGI. V lost 0 bases, J lost 8 bases, and 4 bases lay in between.

This clone occurred a few times. The chain joins TRBV11-2 to TRBJ2-2; 7 bases fit TRBD2. Germline CDR1 SGHAT, CDR2 FQNNGV. This CDR3 comprises 15 residues. The trim removed 6 bases at V and 7 bases at J, leaving 11 bases unmatched. CDR3 sequence (DNA): TGTGCCAGCAGGTCTGGCGGGAGCCCAGGCGGGGAGCTGTTTTTT. Translation: CASRSGGSPGGELFF.

The chain uses TRBV5-1 and TRBJ1-3; D perhaps matches TRBD1 (5 bases). V gave up 5 bases and J gave up 4 bases, with 19 bases separating them. The CDR3 is made up of 16 amino acids. Germline CDR1 SGHRS, CDR2 YFSETQ. CDR3 in amino acids: CASRPADRGWGNTIYF. Here the CDR3 DNA reads TGCGCCAGCAGACCCGCCGACAGAGGATGGGGAAACACCATATATTTT.

V is TRBV5-4 and J is TRBJ1-3; D may be TRBD1 (6 bases). Germline V gene lookup returns CDR1 SGHNT and CDR2 YYREEE (reference sequence). The V end was cut by 2 bases, the J end by 0 bases, with 9 bases between. This CDR3 has 15 residues. The CDR3 region is CASSFAGASGNTIYF. The DNA of the CDR3 is TGTGCCAGCAGCTTCGCAGGGGCCTCTGGAAACACCATATATTTT. Full variable domain (remainder filled in from reference TRBV5-4 and TRBJ1-3): ETGVTQSPTHLIKTRGQQVTLRCSSQSGHNTVSWYQQALGQGPQFIFQYYREEENGRGNFPPRFSGLQFPNYSSELNVNALELDDSALYLCASSFAGASGNTIYFGEGSWLTVV.

The chain carries TRBV5-8 and TRBJ2-4; D could derive from TRBD1 or TRBD2 (5 bases each). Trimming took off 4 bases at V and 7 bases at J, with 12 bases between the two ends. The CDR3 has 13 residues. Germline V lookup: CDR1 SGHTS, CDR2 YDEGEE. The CDR3 here is CASSVEGRNIQYF. CDR3 bases: TGTGCCAGCAGCGTCGAGGGGCGGAACATTCAGTACTTC.

This chain connects TRBV28 to TRBJ2-1, with 9 bases lining up with TRBD1. The CDR3 has 13 residues. Germline-derived CDR1 and CDR2 are MDHEN and SYDVKM. The junction had 5 bases not matched to a gene; V was cut back by 6 bases and J by 8 bases. The CDR3, as DNA: TGTGCCAGCAGATGGGACAGGGTCGATGAGCAGTTCTTC. It specifies CASRWDRVDEQFF.

The gene calls are TRBV28 and TRBJ2-7; 10 nucleotides line up with TRBD1. The V gene's germline CDR1 is MDHEN and CDR2 SYDVKM. The CDR3 has 14 amino acids. Losses at the gene ends were 3 bases for V and 6 bases for J; bases not matched to a gene: 5. CDR3 coding DNA: TGTGCCAGCAGTTTGAGGACAGGGGGGGGCGAGCAGTACTTC. It encodes CASSLRTGGGEQYF.

The chain combines TRBV9 with TRBJ1-1; no clear D gene. There are 14 residues in the CDR3. Per germline, CDR1 SGDLS and CDR2 YYNGEE. The V end was cut by 2 bases, the J end by 1 base, with 9 bases between. As DNA, the CDR3 is TGTGCCAGCAGCGTTATGGCCTCGAACACTGAAGCTTTCTTT. Protein product: CASSVMASNTEAFF. Together with reference TRBV9 and TRBJ1-1, the CDR3 gives the full variable domain: DSGVTQTPKHLITATGQRVTLRCSPRSGDLSVYWYQQSLDQGLQFLIQYYNGEERAKGNILERFSAQQFPDLHSELNLSSLELGDSALYFCASSVMASNTEAFFGQGTRLTVV.